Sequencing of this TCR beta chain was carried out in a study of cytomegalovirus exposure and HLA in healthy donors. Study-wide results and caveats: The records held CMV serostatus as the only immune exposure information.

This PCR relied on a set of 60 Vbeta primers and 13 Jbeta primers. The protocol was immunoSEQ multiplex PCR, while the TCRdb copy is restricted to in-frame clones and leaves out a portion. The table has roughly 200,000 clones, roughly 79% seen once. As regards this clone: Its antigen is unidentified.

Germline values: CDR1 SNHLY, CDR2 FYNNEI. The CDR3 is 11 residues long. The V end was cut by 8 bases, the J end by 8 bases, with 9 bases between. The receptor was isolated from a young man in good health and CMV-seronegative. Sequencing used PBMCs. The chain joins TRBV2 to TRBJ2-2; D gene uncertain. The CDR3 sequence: CASGRVGELFF. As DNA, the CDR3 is TGTGCCAGCGGCCGGGTAGGGGAGCTGTTTTTT. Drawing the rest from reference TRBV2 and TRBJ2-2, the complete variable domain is EPEVTQTPSHQVTQMGQEVILRCVPISNHLYFYWYRQILGQKVEFLVSFYNNEISEKSEIFDDQFSVERPDGSNFTLKIRSTKLEDSAMYFCASGRVGELFFGEGSRLTVL.